Here is one TCR beta chain with its context. The antigen remains unidentified. The sample is drawn from a study of CXCR3-negative and CXCR3-positive naive CD8 T cells. On the study more broadly: The libraries yielded about 135 million TRB reads, about 1.5 +/- 0.3 million each.

The method, 5' RACE with UMI labels, was used to prepare the TRB cDNA libraries. TCRdb reprocessed the 5' RACE reads and keeps a single row for each CDR3 protein, giving no DNA. Its table lists approximately 90,000 distinct CDR3 sequences. The germline gives CDR1 MNHEY, CDR2 SVGEGT. The CDR3 runs to 15 residues. General study results and limits: Greater hydrophobicity was found in TRB CDR3s of CXCR3-positive naive cells than of CXCR3-negative naive cells. Diversity in memory CD8+ cells fell much lower than the comparably high levels seen in both naive subsets. Both naive subsets carried similar amounts of surface CD5, so TCR strength was inferred from TRB CDR3 properties.

This sequence was found in a human donor in good health. Some clones in this sample may be carry-over from other donors' samples. The V and J genes are TRBV6-2 or TRBV6-3 and TRBJ1-5; lacking DNA, the TRBD1 call made by TCRdb goes unchecked. Sample: naive CXCR3+ CD8+ T cells from blood. Subset denoted: CD45RO-CCR7+CD27+CD95- naive CD8+ T cells expressing CXCR3 (TNR3+). CDR3 region: CASSLTDDSNQPQHF.